The 4 T cell receptor beta chains below all came from one sample that was sequenced in a study of identical twins. TCRdb recomputed calls from the 5' RACE reads with MiXCR, one row per CDR3 protein. Here the sample spans roughly 750,000 distinct CDR3 sequences, around 20% being singletons. The sample was also linked to a second study, of T cells expressing NK-cell markers.

The sequenced sample was PBMCs. Every receptor here comes from a young woman in good health.

This chain links TRBV6-5 with TRBJ2-2, with 7 bases fitting TRBD2. Germline values: CDR1 MNHEY, CDR2 SVGAGI. The V gene end was trimmed by 4 bases and the J gene end by 2 bases; junction bases not matched to a gene: 4. The CDR3 spans 15 residues. This CDR3 is CASSWLAANTGELFF. The CDR3 DNA is TGTGCCAGCAGTTGGCTAGCGGCTAACACCGGGGAGCTGTTTTTT.

This sequence joins TRBV10-1 and TRBJ2-3; possible D gene TRBD2, 5 bases. This CDR3 has 14 residues. Germline lookup yields CDR1 WNHNN and CDR2 SYGVQD (reference sequence). The ends were cut back, 0 bases at V and 5 bases at J, with 9 bases in the middle. CDR3 sequence (DNA): TGCGCCAGCAGTGAGTCCCCGGGAATAGATACGCAGTATTTT. Translation gives CASSESPGIDTQYF.

This clonotype has a handful of counts. The V and J genes are TRBV29-1 and TRBJ2-1; 11 positions agree with TRBD2. The CDR3 length is 16 residues. CDR1 is SQVTM and CDR2 is ANQGSEA in the germline V gene. With 4 bases clipped from V and 4 bases from J, the junction kept 9 bases outside the gene matches. The CDR3 spells CSVGVSGTSGYNEQFF. The CDR3, as DNA: TGCAGCGTTGGAGTCTCCGGGACTAGCGGATACAATGAGCAGTTCTTC.

In its sample, this clonotype was seen many times. V usage is TRBV7-9 and J usage is TRBJ2-3; a weak D match, TRBD1 (5 bases). The V gene lost 0 bases and the J gene lost 0 bases, with 13 bases spanning the gap. This CDR3 comprises 17 residues. Per germline, CDR1 SEHNR and CDR2 FQNEAQ (reference sequence). CDR3 in DNA: TGTGCCAGCAGCTTAGCTTTTCGGGCAGGGAGCACAGATACGCAGTATTTT. Residues: CASSLAFRAGSTDTQYF.